The sequence of this T cell receptor beta chain was determined in a study of shared clonotypes between healthy human individuals. Data came from immunoSEQ multiplex PCR; TCRdb stores just in-frame clones and leaves some out. The sample has 400,000 to 600,000 clones, 75% to 80% seen once; the top ten hold roughly an eighth. This CDR3 is 17 amino acids long. The V and J ends lost 5 bases and 6 bases, in that order; junction bases with no gene match: 15. Per the germline V gene, CDR1 is SGHVS and CDR2 is FQNEAQ. This clone was observed a handful of times. As yet, its antigen is unknown. Study-wide results and limits: Clonotype sharing across donors was expected to vary with sequencing depth.

HIV-negative, healthy adults without recent acute infections or vaccinations were the donors. The chain combines TRBV7-8 with TRBJ2-1, with TRBD2 matching over 8 bases. The sample taken for sequencing was PBMCs. The clonotype originates from a woman aged 35 to 49 in good health. Some clones in this sample may be carry-over from other donors' samples. This CDR3 reads CASSPFGGVGPGNEQFF. The CDR3 DNA reads as TGTGCCAGCAGCCCATTCGGGGGGGTGGGGCCCGGCAATGAGCAGTTCTTC.